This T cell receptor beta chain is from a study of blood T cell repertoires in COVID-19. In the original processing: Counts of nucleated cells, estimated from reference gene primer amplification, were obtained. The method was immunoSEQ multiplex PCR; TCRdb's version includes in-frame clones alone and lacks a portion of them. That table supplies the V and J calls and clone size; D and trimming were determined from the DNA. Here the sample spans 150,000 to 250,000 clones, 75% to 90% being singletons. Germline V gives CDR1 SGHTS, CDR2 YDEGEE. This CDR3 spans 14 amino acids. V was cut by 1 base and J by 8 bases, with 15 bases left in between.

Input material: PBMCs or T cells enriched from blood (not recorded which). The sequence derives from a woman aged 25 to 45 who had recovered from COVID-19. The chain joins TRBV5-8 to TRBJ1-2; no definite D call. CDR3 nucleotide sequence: TGTGCCAGCAGCTTGTACGTCCGACCGAGGGGCTACACCTTC. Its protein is CASSLYVRPRGYTF.